This TCR beta chain stems from a study of cytomegalovirus exposure and HLA in healthy donors. The PCR ran on 60 Vbeta and 13 Jbeta primers. Clones were sequenced by immunoSEQ multiplex PCR, and TCRdb holds only the in-frame ones, with some missing. Among fewer than 150,000 clones listed, 75% to 80% were seen once. The V and J ends lost 4 bases and 1 base respectively, with 11 bases between them. Germline V gene lookup returns CDR1 SGHNT and CDR2 YYREEE (reference sequence). The CDR3 is 14 amino acids. Points on this clone: The target antigen is unknown.

Study-level findings and limits: Cytomegalovirus-associated status was assigned to 150 or so TCR beta chains. When presence/absence was analysed, sequencing depth was taken to be roughly uniform across donors. In a later analysis, productive TCRs from donors in an Asian-associated ancestry cluster reportedly carried fewer N-insertions than the cohort mean.

V and J are TRBV5-4 and TRBJ1-1, with TRBD1 as a possible D gene (6 bases). The clonotype was recovered from a man aged 18-30 years in good health and CMV-seronegative. The material sequenced was PBMCs. The CDR3 loop is CASSLGGRNTEAFF. The CDR3 DNA is TGTGCCAGCAGCCTAGGGGGTCGGAACACTGAAGCTTTCTTT.